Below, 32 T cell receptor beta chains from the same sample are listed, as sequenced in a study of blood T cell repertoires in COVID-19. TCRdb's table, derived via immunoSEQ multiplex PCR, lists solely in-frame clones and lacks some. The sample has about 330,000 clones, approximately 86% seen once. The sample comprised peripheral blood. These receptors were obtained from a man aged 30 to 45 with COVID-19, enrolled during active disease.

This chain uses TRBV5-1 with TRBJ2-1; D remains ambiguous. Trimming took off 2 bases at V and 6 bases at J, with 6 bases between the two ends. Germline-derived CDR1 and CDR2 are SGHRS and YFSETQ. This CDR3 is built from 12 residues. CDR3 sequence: CASSFHSNEQFF. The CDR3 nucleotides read TGCGCCAGCAGCTTTCACAGCAATGAGCAGTTCTTC.

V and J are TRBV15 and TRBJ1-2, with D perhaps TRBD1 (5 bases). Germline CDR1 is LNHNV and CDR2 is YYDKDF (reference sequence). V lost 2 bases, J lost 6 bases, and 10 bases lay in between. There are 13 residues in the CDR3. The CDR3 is CATSRSRDNGYTF. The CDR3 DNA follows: TGTGCCACCAGCAGATCCAGGGATAATGGCTACACCTTC.

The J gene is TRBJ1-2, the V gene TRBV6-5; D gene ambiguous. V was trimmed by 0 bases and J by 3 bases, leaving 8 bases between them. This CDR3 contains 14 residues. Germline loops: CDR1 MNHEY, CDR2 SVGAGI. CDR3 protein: CASSYSLRDYGYTF. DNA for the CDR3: TGTGCCAGCAGTTACTCGTTGAGGGACTATGGCTACACCTTC.

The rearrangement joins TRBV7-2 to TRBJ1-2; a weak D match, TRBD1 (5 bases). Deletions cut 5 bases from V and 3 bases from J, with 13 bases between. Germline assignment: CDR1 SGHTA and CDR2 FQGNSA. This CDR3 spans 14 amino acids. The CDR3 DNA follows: TGTGCCAGCAGCACCTTCACAGGCGACTATGGCTACACCTTC. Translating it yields CASSTFTGDYGYTF.

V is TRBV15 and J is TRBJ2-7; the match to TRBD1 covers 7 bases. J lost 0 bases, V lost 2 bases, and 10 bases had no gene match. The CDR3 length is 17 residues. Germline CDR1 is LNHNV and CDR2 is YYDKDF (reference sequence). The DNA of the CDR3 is TGTGCCACCAGCAGACGCACCGGGACAGTGAGCTCCTACGAGCAGTACTTC. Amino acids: CATSRRTGTVSSYEQYF.

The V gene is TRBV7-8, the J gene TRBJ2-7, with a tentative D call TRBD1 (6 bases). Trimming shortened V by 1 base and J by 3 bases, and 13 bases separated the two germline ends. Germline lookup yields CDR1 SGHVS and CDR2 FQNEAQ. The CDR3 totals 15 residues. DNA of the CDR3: TGTGCCAGCAGCTTAGAGGCAGGGGCGAACTACGAGCAGTACTTC. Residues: CASSLEAGANYEQYF.

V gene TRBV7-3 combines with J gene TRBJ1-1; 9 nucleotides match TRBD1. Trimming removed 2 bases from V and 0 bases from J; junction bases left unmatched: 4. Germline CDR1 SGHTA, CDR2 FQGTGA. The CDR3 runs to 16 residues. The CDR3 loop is CASSLGQGRMNTEAFF. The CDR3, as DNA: TGTGCCAGCAGCTTAGGACAGGGGAGAATGAACACTGAAGCTTTCTTT.

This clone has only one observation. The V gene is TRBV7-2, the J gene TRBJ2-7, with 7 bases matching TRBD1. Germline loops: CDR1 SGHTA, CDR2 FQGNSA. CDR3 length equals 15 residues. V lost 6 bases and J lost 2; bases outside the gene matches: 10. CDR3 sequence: CASSTRQGRAYEQYF. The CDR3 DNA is TGTGCCAGCAGTACCAGACAGGGAAGAGCCTACGAGCAGTACTTC.

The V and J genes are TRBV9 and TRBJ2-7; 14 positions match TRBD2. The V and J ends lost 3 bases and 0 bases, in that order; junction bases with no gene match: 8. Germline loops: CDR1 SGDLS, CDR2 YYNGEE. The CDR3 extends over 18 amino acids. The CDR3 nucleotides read TGTGCCAGCAGCGAGGGGACTAGCGGGGGTGGGAGCTCCTACGAGCAGTACTTC. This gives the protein CASSEGTSGGGSSYEQYF.

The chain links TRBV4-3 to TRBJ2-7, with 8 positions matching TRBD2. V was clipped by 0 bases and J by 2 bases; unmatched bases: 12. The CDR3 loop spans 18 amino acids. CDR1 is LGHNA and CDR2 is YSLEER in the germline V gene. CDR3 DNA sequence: TGCGCCAGCAGCCAAGAAACCCTCGGGGCGGGAGGACCCTACGAGCAGTACTTC. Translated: CASSQETLGAGGPYEQYF.

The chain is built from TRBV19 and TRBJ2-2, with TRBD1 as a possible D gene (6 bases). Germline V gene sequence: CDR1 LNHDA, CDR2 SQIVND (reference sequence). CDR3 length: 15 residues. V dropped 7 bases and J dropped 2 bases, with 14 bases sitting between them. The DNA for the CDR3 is TGTGCCAGTACTTTGAACAGGGACAACACCGGGGAGCTGTTTTTT. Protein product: CASTLNRDNTGELFF.

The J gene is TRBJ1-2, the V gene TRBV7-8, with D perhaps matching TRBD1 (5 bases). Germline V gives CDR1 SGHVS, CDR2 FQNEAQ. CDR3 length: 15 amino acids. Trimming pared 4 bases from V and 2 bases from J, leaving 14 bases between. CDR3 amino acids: CASSSRPGVNYGYTF. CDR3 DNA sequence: TGTGCCAGCAGCTCTCGGCCGGGGGTCAACTATGGCTACACCTTC.

CDR3 in amino acids: CASRTGPYNEQFF. The CDR3 nucleotides are TGTGCCAGCCGGACAGGGCCCTACAATGAGCAGTTCTTC. The rearrangement uses TRBV12-3 or TRBV12-4 and TRBJ2-1; 8 bases are shared with TRBD1. The CDR3 covers 13 residues. Trimming removed 8 bases from V and 2 bases from J; junction bases left unmatched: 2.

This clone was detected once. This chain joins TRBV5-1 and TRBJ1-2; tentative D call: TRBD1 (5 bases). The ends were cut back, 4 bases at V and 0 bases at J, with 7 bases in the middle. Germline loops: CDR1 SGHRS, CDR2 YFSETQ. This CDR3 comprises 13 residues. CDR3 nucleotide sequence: TGCGCCAGCAGCCCGACAGCTAACTATGGCTACACCTTC. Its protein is CASSPTANYGYTF.

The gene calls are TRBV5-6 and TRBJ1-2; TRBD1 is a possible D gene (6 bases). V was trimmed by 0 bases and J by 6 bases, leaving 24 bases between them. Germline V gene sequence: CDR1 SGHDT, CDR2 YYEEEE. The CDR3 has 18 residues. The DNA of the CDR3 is TGTGCCAGCAGCTTGGATATGACAGGTGCTGTCGATAAGGATGGCTACACCTTC. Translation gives CASSLDMTGAVDKDGYTF.

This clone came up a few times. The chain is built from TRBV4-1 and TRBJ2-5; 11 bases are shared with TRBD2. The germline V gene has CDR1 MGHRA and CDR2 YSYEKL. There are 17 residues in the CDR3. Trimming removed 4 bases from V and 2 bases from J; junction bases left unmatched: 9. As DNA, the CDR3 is TGCGCCAGCAGCCCCGGGGTGACTAGCGGGGCGCAAGAGACCCAGTACTTC. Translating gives CASSPGVTSGAQETQYF.

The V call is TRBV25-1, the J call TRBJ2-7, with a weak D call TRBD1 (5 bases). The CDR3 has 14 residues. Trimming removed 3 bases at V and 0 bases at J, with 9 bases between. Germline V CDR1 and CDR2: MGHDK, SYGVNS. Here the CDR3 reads CASSDRVSSYEQYF. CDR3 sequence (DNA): TGTGCCAGCAGTGACAGGGTGAGCTCCTACGAGCAGTACTTC.

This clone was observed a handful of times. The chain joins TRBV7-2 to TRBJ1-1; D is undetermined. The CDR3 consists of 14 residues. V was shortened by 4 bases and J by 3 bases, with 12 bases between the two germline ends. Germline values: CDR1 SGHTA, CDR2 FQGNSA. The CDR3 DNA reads TGTGCCAGCAGCTATGCCTACTCCCACACTGAAGCTTTCTTT. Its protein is CASSYAYSHTEAFF.

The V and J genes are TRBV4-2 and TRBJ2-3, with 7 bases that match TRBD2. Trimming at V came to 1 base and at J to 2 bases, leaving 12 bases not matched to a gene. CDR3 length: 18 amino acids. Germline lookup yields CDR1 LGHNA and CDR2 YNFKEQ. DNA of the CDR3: TGTGCCAGCAGCCAAGGATCCGATTCAGCGGGATACACAGATACGCAGTATTTT. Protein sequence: CASSQGSDSAGYTDTQYF.

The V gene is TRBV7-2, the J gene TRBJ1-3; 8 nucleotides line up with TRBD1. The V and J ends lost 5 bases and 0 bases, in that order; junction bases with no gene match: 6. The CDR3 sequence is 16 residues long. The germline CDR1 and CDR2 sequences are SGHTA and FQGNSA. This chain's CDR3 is CASSPPGQVSGNTIYF. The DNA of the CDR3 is TGTGCCAGCAGCCCCCCGGGACAGGTCTCTGGAAACACCATATATTTT.

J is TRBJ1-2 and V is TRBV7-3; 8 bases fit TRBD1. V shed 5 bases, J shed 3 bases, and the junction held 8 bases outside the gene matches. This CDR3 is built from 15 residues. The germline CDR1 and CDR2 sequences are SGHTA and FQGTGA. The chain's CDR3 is CASSLTPGGDYGYTF. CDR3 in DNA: TGTGCCAGCAGCCTCACACCAGGGGGCGACTATGGCTACACCTTC.

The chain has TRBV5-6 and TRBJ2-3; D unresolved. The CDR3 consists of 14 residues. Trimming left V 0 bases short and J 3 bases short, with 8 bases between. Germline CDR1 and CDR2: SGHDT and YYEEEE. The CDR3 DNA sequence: TGTGCCAGCAGCTTGGCGGCGGATACAGATACGCAGTATTTT. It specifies CASSLAADTDTQYF.

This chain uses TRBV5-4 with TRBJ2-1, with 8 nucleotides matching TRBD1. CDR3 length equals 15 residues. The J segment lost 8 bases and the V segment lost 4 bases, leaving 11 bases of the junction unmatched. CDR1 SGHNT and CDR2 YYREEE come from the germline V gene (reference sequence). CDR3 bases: TGTGCCAGCAGCCTGGACAGGGCCTCCTGGGATGAGCAGTTCTTC. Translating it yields CASSLDRASWDEQFF.

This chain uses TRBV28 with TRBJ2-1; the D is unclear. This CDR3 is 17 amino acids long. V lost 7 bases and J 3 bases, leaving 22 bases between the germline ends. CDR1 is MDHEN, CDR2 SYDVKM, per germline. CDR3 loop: CASTPPLGSPNYNEQFF. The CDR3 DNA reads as TGTGCCAGCACCCCACCGTTGGGCAGCCCGAACTACAATGAGCAGTTCTTC. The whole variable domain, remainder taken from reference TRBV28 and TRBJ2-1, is DVKVTQSSRYLVKRTGEKVFLECVQDMDHENMFWYRQDPGLGLRLIYFSYDVKMKEKGDIPEGYSVSREKKERFSLILESASTNQTSMYLCASTPPLGSPNYNEQFFGPGTRLTVL.

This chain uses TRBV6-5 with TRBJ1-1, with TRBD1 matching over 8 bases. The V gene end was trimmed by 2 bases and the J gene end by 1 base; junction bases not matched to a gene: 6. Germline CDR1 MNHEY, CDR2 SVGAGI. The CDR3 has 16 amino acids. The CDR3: CASSYRGTGGNTEAFF. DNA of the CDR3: TGTGCCAGCAGTTACCGAGGAACAGGGGGGAACACTGAAGCTTTCTTT.

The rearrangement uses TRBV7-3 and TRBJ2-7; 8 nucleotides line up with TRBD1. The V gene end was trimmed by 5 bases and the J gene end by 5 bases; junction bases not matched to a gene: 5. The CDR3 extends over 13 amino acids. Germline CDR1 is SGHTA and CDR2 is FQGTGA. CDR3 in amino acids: CASSPPDRDEQYF. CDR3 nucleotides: TGTGCCAGCAGCCCACCGGACAGGGACGAGCAGTACTTC.

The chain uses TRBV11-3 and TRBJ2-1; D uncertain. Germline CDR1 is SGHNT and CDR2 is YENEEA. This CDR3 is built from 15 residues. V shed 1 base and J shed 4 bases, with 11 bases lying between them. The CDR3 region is CASSLGPTPYNEQFF. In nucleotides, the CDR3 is TGTGCCAGCAGCTTAGGCCCTACTCCTTACAATGAGCAGTTCTTC.

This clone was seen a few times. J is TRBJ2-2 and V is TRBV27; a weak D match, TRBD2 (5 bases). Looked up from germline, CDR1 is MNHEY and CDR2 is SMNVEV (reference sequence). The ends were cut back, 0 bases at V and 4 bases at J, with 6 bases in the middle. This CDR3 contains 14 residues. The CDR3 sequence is CASSLSGSTGELFF. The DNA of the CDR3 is TGTGCCAGCAGTTTATCAGGGAGCACCGGGGAGCTGTTTTTT.

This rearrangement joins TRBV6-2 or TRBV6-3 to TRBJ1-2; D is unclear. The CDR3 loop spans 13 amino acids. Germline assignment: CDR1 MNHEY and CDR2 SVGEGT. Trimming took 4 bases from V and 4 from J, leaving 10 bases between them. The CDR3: CASSSDSSYGYTF. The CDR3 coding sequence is TGTGCCAGCAGTTCGGATAGCAGCTATGGCTACACCTTC.

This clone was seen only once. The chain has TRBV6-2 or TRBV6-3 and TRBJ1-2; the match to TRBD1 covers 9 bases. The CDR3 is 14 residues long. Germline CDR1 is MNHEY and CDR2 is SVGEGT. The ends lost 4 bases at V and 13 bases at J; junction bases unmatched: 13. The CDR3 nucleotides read TGTGCCAGCAGTTTCCGGGGACAGGGACAGTGGGCCACCTTC. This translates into CASSFRGQGQWATF.

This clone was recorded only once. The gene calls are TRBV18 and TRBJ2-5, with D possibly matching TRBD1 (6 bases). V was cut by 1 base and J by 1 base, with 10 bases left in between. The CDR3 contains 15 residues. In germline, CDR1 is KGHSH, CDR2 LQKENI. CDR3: CASSPRGRTQETQYF. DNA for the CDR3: TGTGCCAGCTCACCACGGGGGCGGACCCAAGAGACCCAGTACTTC.

This CDR3 is CASRQGQGISEAFF. CDR3 sequence (DNA): TGTGCCAGCAGACAAGGACAGGGGATCTCTGAAGCTTTCTTT. This sequence joins TRBV7-2 and TRBJ1-1, with TRBD1 matching over 9 bases. The germline gives CDR1 SGHTA, CDR2 FQGNSA. The J segment lost 6 bases and the V segment lost 6 bases, leaving 8 bases of the junction unmatched. This CDR3 comprises 14 residues.